This entry describes one TCR beta chain. As yet, its antigen is unknown. The length of the CDR3 is 14 residues. Germline CDR1 and CDR2: SNHLY and FYNNEI. The V gene lost 5 bases and the J gene lost 3 bases, with 11 bases spanning the gap. Libraries were prepared by immunoSEQ multiplex PCR; TCRdb keeps only in-frame clonotypes and omits some of them. The sample lists about 140,000 clones, 92% occurring once. This entry belongs to a study of T cell responses to AZD1222 COVID-19 vaccine. Whole-study results and caveats: The donors showed a predominance of white British ancestry and of females, with possible underestimation of clonal diversity. Scientists sampled the repertoires only once the peak T cell response had passed. Just 6 or 7 people given AZD1222 tested seropositive at baseline. Vaccination with two AZD1222 doses was followed by a rise in Spike-specific TCR breadth and depth.

The V call is TRBV2, the J call TRBJ1-5; weak D call: TRBD1 (5 bases). This TCR was sampled from an adult in good health. The specimen was peripheral blood, collected on day 0 of AZD1222 vaccination. CDR3 coding DNA: TGTGCCAGCAGTTCCGGGACTATCAATCAGCCCCAGCATTTT. Its translation is CASSSGTINQPQHF.